These 23 T cell receptor beta chains were all obtained from the same sample, sequenced in a study of OX40 agonist ivuxolimab in advanced cancers. Some clones are missing from TCRdb's copy, which holds only in-frame ones; the method was immunoSEQ multiplex PCR. The table lists approximately 45,000 clones, around nine tenths of them singletons, with 6.5% to 9% in the top ten. Here the sequenced sample was CD4+ or CD8+ T cells sorted from blood, taken in a trial of the OX40 agonist ivuxolimab. The receptors here all came from an adult with an advanced solid tumor such as melanoma, head and neck, liver or kidney cancer.

The chain has TRBV7-3 and TRBJ1-1, with D unresolved. The CDR3 covers 14 residues. The V end lost 2 bases, the J end lost 4 bases, and 11 bases lay between the germline ends. Germline V gene data show CDR1 as SGHTA and CDR2 as FQGTGA. The CDR3 region is CASSLVGGGTEAFF. The CDR3 DNA sequence: TGTGCCAGCAGCTTAGTGGGAGGCGGCACTGAAGCTTTCTTT.

The CDR3 protein is CASSQVSDGINSPLHF. In DNA, the CDR3 is TGTGCCAGCAGCCAAGTTTCGGACGGGATAAATTCACCCCTCCACTTT. The chain couples TRBV4-2 to TRBJ1-6; D is ambiguous. The V end was cut by 1 base, the J end by 7 bases, with 14 bases between. The CDR3 runs to 16 residues. Germline lookup yields CDR1 LGHNA and CDR2 YNFKEQ.

The CDR3 reads CASSPGFDEQYF. CDR3 nucleotide sequence: TGCGCCAGCAGCCCGGGGTTCGACGAGCAGTACTTC. The rearrangement links TRBV5-1 to TRBJ2-5, with D possibly matching TRBD2 (5 bases). The J call may be mistaken, given a closer DNA end match to TRBJ2-7. This CDR3 is 12 amino acids long. Germline-derived CDR1 and CDR2 are SGHRS and YFSETQ.

This chain joins TRBV6-1 and TRBJ1-4, with 7 nucleotides matching TRBD1. Germline CDR1 reads MNHNS; CDR2 reads SASEGT. The V segment lost 5 bases and the J segment 0 bases; nucleotides outside the gene matches: 6. The CDR3 is 16 amino acids. CDR3 sequence reads: CASSQGTVATNEKLFF. DNA of the CDR3: TGTGCCAGCAGTCAAGGGACAGTTGCAACTAATGAAAAACTGTTTTTT.

The V and J genes are TRBV29-1 and TRBJ2-7; TRBD1 aligns across 10 bases. The CDR3 is 17 residues long. V lost 7 bases, J lost 0 bases, and 15 bases stayed unmatched. The germline gives CDR1 SQVTM, CDR2 ANQGSEA. The CDR3 region is CSARIGQGVFNSYEQYF. The CDR3 bases are TGCAGCGCACGCATCGGACAGGGGGTCTTCAACTCCTACGAGCAGTACTTC.

The chain joins TRBV29-1 to TRBJ2-4; D call uncertain. With 1 base removed from V and 0 bases from J, the gap between germline ends came to 4 bases. Germline assignment: CDR1 SQVTM and CDR2 ANQGSEA. The CDR3 runs 13 residues. The CDR3 DNA is TGCAGCGTTGAAGGCCTAGCCAAAAACATTCAGTACTTC. It specifies CSVEGLAKNIQYF.

The CDR3 DNA sequence: TGTGCCATCAGTGAGAATCGTGATCAGCCCCAGCATTTT. Translation gives CAISENRDQPQHF. The genes are TRBV10-3 and TRBJ1-5, with D uncertain. Per germline, CDR1 ENHRY and CDR2 SYGVKD. The CDR3 length is 13 residues. Trimming pared 2 bases from V and 5 bases from J, leaving 7 bases between.

The chain combines TRBV25-1 with TRBJ1-1, with unresolved D. Germline CDR1 and CDR2: MGHDK and SYGVNS. The CDR3 runs to 13 residues. The V end lost 1 base, the J end lost 10 bases, and 13 bases lay between the germline ends. The CDR3 region is CASSESVSLGAFF. The CDR3 DNA follows: TGTGCCAGCAGTGAATCGGTCAGTTTGGGAGCTTTCTTT.

The chain uses TRBV12-5 and TRBJ2-7; 8 nucleotides line up with TRBD1. J was trimmed by 2 bases and V by 2 bases; bases with no gene match: 11. The CDR3 is 17 residues long. Germline CDR1 reads LGHNT; CDR2 reads FRNRAP. CDR3 DNA: TGTGCTAGTGGTTTGTCGCCTGGACAGGGTGTCGCCTACGAGCAGTACTTC. Residues: CASGLSPGQGVAYEQYF.

This chain links TRBV5-1 with TRBJ2-1; possibly TRBD2 for D (5 bases). V lost 4 bases and J lost 4, with 12 bases in between. The CDR3 is 14 amino acids. Looked up from germline, CDR1 is SGHRS and CDR2 is YFSETQ. The CDR3, as DNA: TGCGCCAGCAGCGCGAGCGGATCTTACAATGAGCAGTTCTTC. Translating gives CASSASGSYNEQFF.

The chain recombines TRBV30 with TRBJ1-5, with TRBD1 matching 7 bases. CDR1 GTSNPN and CDR2 SVGIG come from the germline V gene (reference sequence). The ends lost 3 bases at V and 6 bases at J; junction bases unmatched: 5. This CDR3 has 13 amino acids. The CDR3 reads CAWSPQGVQPQHF. In nucleotides, the CDR3 is TGTGCCTGGAGCCCTCAGGGGGTTCAGCCCCAGCATTTT. Variable domain in full (rest from reference TRBV30 and TRBJ1-5): SQTIHQWPATLVQPVGSPLSLECTVEGTSNPNLYWYRQAAGRGLQLLFYSVGIGQISSEVPQNLSASRPQDRQFILSSKKLLLSDSGFYLCAWSPQGVQPQHFGDGTRLSIL.

The rearrangement links TRBV18 to TRBJ2-3; no reliable D call. The CDR3 is made up of 14 amino acids. Germline V gene data show CDR1 as KGHSH and CDR2 as LQKENI. The V end was cut by 3 bases, the J end by 0 bases, with 7 bases between. The CDR3: CASSPIDSTDTQYF. DNA for the CDR3: TGTGCCAGCTCACCGATAGACAGCACAGATACGCAGTATTTT.

The chain has TRBV7-7 and TRBJ2-3, with TRBD2 matching over 12 bases. Germline CDR1 SSHAT, CDR2 FNYEAQ (reference sequence). J lost 3 bases, V lost 1 base, and 2 bases had no gene match. The CDR3 has 16 residues. The CDR3 reads CASSLGTSGTTDTQYF. CDR3 sequence (DNA): TGTGCCAGCAGCTTAGGGACTAGCGGGACGACAGATACGCAGTATTTT.

The V call is TRBV7-9, the J call TRBJ2-3, with D unclear. V dropped 6 bases and J dropped 2 bases, with 18 bases sitting between them. The CDR3 spans 16 residues. Looked up from germline, CDR1 is SEHNR and CDR2 is FQNEAQ (reference sequence). The CDR3: CASRILRSVNTDTQYF. CDR3 sequence (DNA): TGTGCCAGCAGAATATTAAGATCGGTGAACACAGATACGCAGTATTTT.

In DNA, the CDR3 is TGTGCCAGTAGTAATAGCGGGAGGTCCTACAATGAGCAGTTCTTC. Its protein product is CASSNSGRSYNEQFF. V usage is TRBV19 and J usage is TRBJ2-1, with TRBD2 matching 10 bases. The ends lost 4 bases at V and 1 base at J; junction bases unmatched: 1. The CDR3 covers 15 residues. Germline V gene lookup returns CDR1 LNHDA and CDR2 SQIVND (reference sequence).

This clone came up once. The V gene is TRBV11-2, the J gene TRBJ2-3, with D tentatively TRBD1 (5 bases). The CDR3 runs to 14 residues. Looked up from germline, CDR1 is SGHAT and CDR2 is FQNNGV. V was trimmed by 6 bases and J by 0 bases, leaving 10 bases between them. CDR3 loop: CASSAGLSTDTQYF. DNA of the CDR3: TGTGCCAGCAGTGCAGGGCTTAGCACAGATACGCAGTATTTT.

The V and J genes are TRBV7-4 and TRBJ2-1; the D is unclear. The germline V gene has CDR1 SGHVT and CDR2 SQSDAQ. V was trimmed by 1 base and J by 10 bases, leaving 20 bases between them. The CDR3 is made up of 16 amino acids. DNA for the CDR3: TGTGCCAGCAGCTTAGTACGTCGACCCTCCGCCGGAGAGCAGTTCTTC. Protein: CASSLVRRPSAGEQFF.

This clone turned up a few times. This chain links TRBV5-8 with TRBJ1-5; tentative D call: TRBD1 (5 bases). Trimming took off 1 base at V and 6 bases at J, with 23 bases between the two ends. The CDR3 totals 18 residues. CDR1 SGHTS and CDR2 YDEGEE come from the germline V gene. The DNA for the CDR3 is TGTGCCAGCAGCTTGTCCACCACAAGCAGGGATGATACTCAGCCCCAGCATTTT. Residues: CASSLSTTSRDDTQPQHF.

The CDR3 reads CASTEGRHQHF. The DNA of the CDR3 is TGTGCCAGTACCGAGGGACGGCACCAACATTTT. The V gene is TRBV19, the J gene TRBJ1-5; possible D gene TRBD1, 5 bases. CDR3 length: 11 residues. Germline CDR1 is LNHDA and CDR2 is SQIVND (reference sequence). With 7 bases removed from V and 16 bases from J, the gap between germline ends came to 17 bases.

The rearrangement uses TRBV7-6 and TRBJ1-1; D might be TRBD1 (5 bases). Between the trimmed V and J ends, which lost 2 bases and 2 bases, there was a span of 9 bases. The CDR3 contains 14 residues. Per germline, CDR1 SGHVS and CDR2 FNYEAQ. The CDR3, as DNA: TGTGCCAGCAGCTTACGAAGGACAAACACTGAAGCTTTCTTT. It yields the protein CASSLRRTNTEAFF. The full variable domain, in which reference TRBV7-6 and TRBJ1-1 provide the parts outside the CDR3, is GAGVSQSPRYKVTKRGQDVALRCDPISGHVSLYWYRQALGQGPEFLTYFNYEAQQDKSGLPNDRFSAERPEGSISTLTIQRTEQRDSAMYRCASSLRRTNTEAFFGQGTRLTVV.

The V and J genes are TRBV20-1 and TRBJ1-4; no clear D. This CDR3 is 11 amino acids long. V shed 5 bases and J shed 8 bases, with 9 bases lying between them. The germline gives CDR1 DFQATT, CDR2 SNEGSKA (reference sequence). This CDR3 is CSAAPREKLFF. The DNA of the CDR3 is TGCAGTGCTGCCCCCCGGGAAAAACTGTTTTTT.

This clone occurred once. The J gene is TRBJ2-5, the V gene TRBV19; D might be TRBD1 (6 bases). Germline CDR1 LNHDA, CDR2 SQIVND (reference sequence). The ends were cut back, 4 bases at V and 5 bases at J, with 14 bases in the middle. This CDR3 is 14 amino acids long. The CDR3 bases are TGTGCCAGTAGTAGCGGACAGCCTACGGAGACCCAGTACTTC. Translating gives CASSSGQPTETQYF.

This clone was picked up one time. The chain has TRBV19 and TRBJ1-1; TRBD1 might be the D (5 bases). The CDR3 has 15 amino acids. V lost 6 bases, J lost 4 bases, and 18 bases lay in between. The germline gives CDR1 LNHDA, CDR2 SQIVND (reference sequence). The CDR3 sequence is CASRMGDRGITEAFF. The DNA for the CDR3 is TGTGCCAGTAGAATGGGGGACCGAGGGATCACTGAAGCTTTCTTT.